Listed below are T cell receptor beta chains from one sample, sequenced in a study of cytomegalovirus exposure and HLA in healthy donors. Sequencing was performed with immunoSEQ multiplex PCR; in TCRdb, only in-frame clones are kept and a portion is missing. The sample yields around 70,000 clones, roughly 92% seen once. What was sequenced was PBMCs. These receptors all stem from a woman under 30 in good health and CMV-seropositive. Both conserved end residues are part of each CDR3. D genes are given only for firm matches. The size field is filled for only some rows; it gives once, few, many or a size class.

DNA	CDR3	V	J	D	size
TGTGCCAGCAGTGAAGAGGGACAGGGATCCTACGAGCAGTACTTC	CASSEEGQGSYEQYF	TRBV2	TRBJ2-7	TRBD1	-
TGCGCCAGCAGCTTGTCTGGACAGGGGGCGCCGTACTATGGCTACACCTTC	CASSLSGQGAPYYGYTF	TRBV5-1	TRBJ1-2	TRBD1	-
TGTGCCAGCTCCCTGAGACAGGGGGCGCAGTTCGAGCAGTACTTC	CASSLRQGAQFEQYF	TRBV18	TRBJ2-7	TRBD1	-
TGCGCCAGCAGCTTGGCCACGACTTATAATTCACCCCTCCACTTT	CASSLATTYNSPLHF	TRBV5-1	TRBJ1-6	-	-
TGCAGCGTTGACCCAGGGGGCGCGGGTACTGAAGCTTTCTTT	CSVDPGGAGTEAFF	TRBV29-1	TRBJ1-1	TRBD1	-
TGTGCCAGCAGCGAACGGGACAGTTTCTCTGGCTACACCTTC	CASSERDSFSGYTF	TRBV9	TRBJ1-2	TRBD1	-
TGTGCCAGTAGTACCATATACGGGACAAATGAAAAACTGTTTTTT	CASSTIYGTNEKLFF	TRBV19	TRBJ1-4	-	-
TGCGCCAGCAGTGAGTCCCCCATGGACAGACGAGAGACCCAGTACTTC	CASSESPMDRRETQYF	TRBV10-1	TRBJ2-5	-	-
TGTGCCTGGAGTCTGAGGGCTGGAACCTACGAGCAGTACTTC	CAWSLRAGTYEQYF	TRBV30	TRBJ2-7	-	-
TGTGCCCGTAGTAGCGGGAGCTCCTACAATGAGCAGTTCTTC	CARSSGSSYNEQFF	TRBV30	TRBJ2-1	TRBD2	-
TGTGCCAGCTCACCAGGGACTAGCGGGAGTGTCTACGAGCAGTACTTC	CASSPGTSGSVYEQYF	TRBV18	TRBJ2-7	TRBD2	-
TGCGCCAGCAGCTGGGACATTAGCACAGATACGCAGTATTTT	CASSWDISTDTQYF	TRBV4-3	TRBJ2-3	-	-
TGTGCCAGCAGCTCTCATTGGTCGGGGGGCATTCAGTACTTC	CASSSHWSGGIQYF	TRBV7-2	TRBJ2-4	TRBD2	-
TGCGCCAGCAGTGTTGAGCGGAATTACAATGAGCAGTTCTTC	CASSVERNYNEQFF	TRBV10-1	TRBJ2-1	-	-
TGTGCCAGCAGATCCGGGACAGGATCCTACGAGCAGTACTTC	CASRSGTGSYEQYF	TRBV27	TRBJ2-7	TRBD1	few
TGTGCCACCAGTGAACTAGCGGGGGGGTACAATGAGCAGTTCTTC	CATSELAGGYNEQFF	TRBV15	TRBJ2-1	TRBD2	-
TGTGCCTGGAGTGTACGGGACAGGGGAAACGAAAAACTGTTTTTT	CAWSVRDRGNEKLFF	TRBV30	TRBJ1-4	TRBD1	-
TGTGCCAGCAGCGTGACAGGGAGTTACGAGCAGTACTTC	CASSVTGSYEQYF	TRBV5-4	TRBJ2-7	TRBD1	-